These 28 T cell receptor beta chains came from one sample sequenced in a study of radiation and T cells in renal cell carcinoma. The time point is: blood 4 weeks post-SBRT, at nephrectomy. Treatment denoted: 15 Gy SBRT to primary tumor, nephrectomy 4 weeks later. Clones were sequenced by immunoSEQ multiplex PCR, and TCRdb holds only the in-frame ones, with some missing. The data contain about 86,000 clones, about 85% of them seen just once; the ten biggest clones take up roughly a tenth. The input for sequencing was blood, taken from a patient whose treatment included radiotherapy and nephrectomy. Source of these receptors: a man in his forties or fifties with renal cell carcinoma.

V usage is TRBV27 and J usage is TRBJ2-6; possible D gene TRBD1, 5 bases. This CDR3 comprises 15 residues. CDR1 MNHEY and CDR2 SMNVEV come from the germline V gene (reference sequence). V lost 2 bases and J 0 bases, leaving 5 bases between the germline ends. The CDR3 region has the DNA TGTGCCAGCAGTTTACAGGGCTCTGGGGCCAACGTCCTGACTTTC. Residues: CASSLQGSGANVLTF.

The rearrangement links TRBV19 to TRBJ2-3; TRBD2 aligns across 10 bases. Germline CDR1 and CDR2: LNHDA and SQIVND (reference sequence). V lost 5 bases and J lost 0; bases outside the gene matches: 2. The CDR3 runs to 15 residues. The CDR3 protein is CASSLTSGSTDTQYF. For the CDR3, the DNA is TGTGCCAGTAGTCTGACTAGCGGGAGCACAGATACGCAGTATTTT.

The chain employs TRBV6-5 and TRBJ1-2, with 9 bases aligning to TRBD1. The germline V gene encodes CDR1 MNHEY and CDR2 SVGAGI. This CDR3 comprises 13 residues. With 6 bases clipped from V and 7 bases from J, the junction kept 6 bases outside the gene matches. CDR3 amino acids: CASSGQGRSGYTF. The CDR3 DNA is TGTGCCAGCAGCGGACAGGGGCGAAGTGGCTACACCTTC.

The gene calls are TRBV10-3 and TRBJ1-1, with D tentatively TRBD1 (5 bases). CDR3 length: 16 residues. Germline values: CDR1 ENHRY, CDR2 SYGVKD. V shed 5 bases and J shed 4 bases, with 20 bases lying between them. CDR3 region: CAISSEPGAARTEAFF. DNA of the CDR3: TGTGCCATCAGTTCCGAACCCGGGGCGGCCCGCACTGAAGCTTTCTTT.

The chain has TRBV9 and TRBJ1-4; tentatively, D is TRBD1 (6 bases). Per germline, CDR1 SGDLS and CDR2 YYNGEE. Deletions cut 4 bases from V and 3 bases from J, with 13 bases between. CDR3 length: 15 amino acids. CDR3 nucleotide sequence: TGTGCCAGCAGCACCAGGGGCTCGGCTAATGAAAAACTGTTTTTT. Its protein product is CASSTRGSANEKLFF.

The CDR3: CASSSYRAGELFF. CDR3 in DNA: TGTGCCAGCAGCTCCTACCGGGCCGGGGAGCTGTTTTTT. V is TRBV7-2 and J is TRBJ2-2; no clear D gene. The germline CDR1 and CDR2 sequences are SGHTA and FQGNSA. Trimming took 4 bases from V and 6 from J, leaving 9 bases between them. CDR3 size: 13 residues.

The chain couples TRBV7-9 to TRBJ1-2; the D is unclear. V was pared by 1 base and J by 5 bases, with 5 bases between. CDR1 is SEHNR and CDR2 is FQNEAQ in the germline V gene (reference sequence). CDR3 size: 12 residues. Here the CDR3 DNA reads TGTGCCAGCAGCTTAGAAGAGTATGGCTACACCTTC. Its translation is CASSLEEYGYTF. The full variable domain, completed using reference TRBV7-9 and TRBJ1-2, is DTGVSQNPRHKITKRGQNVTFRCDPISEHNRLYWYRQTLGQGPEFLTYFQNEAQLEKSRLLSDRFSAERPKGSFSTLEIQRTEQGDSAMYLCASSLEEYGYTFGSGTRLTVV.

The rearrangement links TRBV5-4 to TRBJ2-2, with D possibly being TRBD1 (5 bases). Between the trimmed V and J ends, which lost 4 bases and 5 bases, there was a span of 15 bases. The length of the CDR3 is 15 residues. Germline CDR1 and CDR2: SGHNT and YYREEE (reference sequence). CDR3 region: CASSVDSIGTGELFF. The DNA for the CDR3 is TGTGCCAGCAGCGTTGACAGCATTGGTACCGGGGAGCTGTTTTTT.

The sample holds one count of this clone. The chain joins TRBV20-1 to TRBJ2-7; D gene uncertain. Germline loops: CDR1 DFQATT, CDR2 SNEGSKA (reference sequence). V gave up 4 bases and J gave up 3 bases, with 7 bases separating them. The CDR3 length is 11 residues. DNA of the CDR3: TGCAGTGCTAAGGAGAACTACGAGCAGTACTTC. It yields the protein CSAKENYEQYF.

This clone has only a few counts. The rearrangement joins TRBV18 to TRBJ1-1; D ambiguous. Trimming pared 2 bases from V and 3 bases from J, leaving 13 bases between. The germline V gene encodes CDR1 KGHSH and CDR2 LQKENI. The CDR3 runs to 15 residues. CDR3 amino acids: CASSPRPGGDTEAFF. Here the CDR3 DNA reads TGTGCCAGCTCACCAAGGCCTGGCGGGGACACTGAAGCTTTCTTT.

The chain joins TRBV9 to TRBJ1-2; 8 nucleotides agree with TRBD1. After removal of 3 bases from V and 4 bases from J, the junction contained 5 bases not matched to a gene. Germline CDR1 SGDLS, CDR2 YYNGEE. The CDR3 has 14 amino acids. The CDR3 DNA reads as TGTGCCAGCAGCGGGACAGGGCCTCGCTATGGCTACACCTTC. It encodes CASSGTGPRYGYTF.

The chain has TRBV9 and TRBJ2-7, with 7 bases lining up with TRBD1. This CDR3 is 14 amino acids long. Germline V lookup: CDR1 SGDLS, CDR2 YYNGEE. V lost 4 bases, J lost 4 bases, and 8 bases stayed unmatched. The CDR3 DNA sequence: TGTGCCAGCAGCCTAGGGACAGCGGCATACGAGCAGTACTTC. It encodes CASSLGTAAYEQYF.

A few counts support this clone. The chain couples TRBV5-5 to TRBJ1-3; D remains unclear. Germline CDR1 is SGHKS and CDR2 is YYEKEE (reference sequence). The CDR3 spans 16 residues. V was pared by 0 bases and J by 0 bases, with 10 bases between. The CDR3: CASSLAGSDSGNTIYF. CDR3 DNA: TGTGCCAGCAGCTTGGCCGGGTCCGACTCTGGAAACACCATATATTTT. The whole variable domain, remainder taken from reference TRBV5-5 and TRBJ1-3, is DAGVTQSPTHLIKTRGQQVTLRCSPISGHKSVSWYQQVLGQGPQFIFQYYEKEERGRGNFPDRFSARQFPNYSSELNVNALLLGDSALYLCASSLAGSDSGNTIYFGEGSWLTVV.

The chain is built from TRBV14 and TRBJ2-1, with 13 bases that match TRBD2. Germline V gene data show CDR1 as SGHDN and CDR2 as FVKESK. The CDR3 runs 16 residues. V shed 4 bases, J shed 9 bases, and the junction held 9 bases outside the gene matches. CDR3 residues: CASSRTSGRLGAEQFF. The CDR3 DNA sequence: TGTGCCAGCAGCCGGACTAGCGGGAGACTGGGGGCTGAGCAGTTCTTC.

The chain couples TRBV18 to TRBJ1-1; D might be TRBD1 (5 bases). Germline lookup yields CDR1 KGHSH and CDR2 LQKENI. The germline V and J ends were trimmed by 8 bases and 4 bases, with 11 bases remaining between them. This CDR3 is built from 12 residues. In DNA form, the CDR3 reads TGTGCCAGCCGGTATGGGGGCACTGAAGCTTTCTTT. This codes for CASRYGGTEAFF.

The genes are TRBV5-1 and TRBJ2-2; the D gene is possibly TRBD2 (6 bases). The CDR3 runs to 16 residues. Trimming took off 4 bases at V and 0 bases at J, with 13 bases between the two ends. Germline V CDR1 and CDR2: SGHRS, YFSETQ. The chain's CDR3 is CASSVGRLPNTGELFF. CDR3 DNA sequence: TGCGCCAGCAGCGTTGGGAGGCTTCCGAACACCGGGGAGCTGTTTTTT. Drawing the rest from reference TRBV5-1 and TRBJ2-2, the complete variable domain is KAGVTQTPRYLIKTRGQQVTLSCSPISGHRSVSWYQQTPGQGLQFLFEYFSETQRNKGNFPGRFSGRQFSNSRSEMNVSTLELGDSALYLCASSVGRLPNTGELFFGEGSRLTVL.

The chain joins TRBV9 to TRBJ2-5; possible D gene TRBD1, 5 bases. The germline CDR1 and CDR2 sequences are SGDLS and YYNGEE. Deletions cut 2 bases from V and 4 bases from J, with 9 bases between. This CDR3 region has 13 residues. CDR3 nucleotides: TGTGCCAGCAGCGTTGACAGCCTAGAGACCCAGTACTTC. It encodes CASSVDSLETQYF.

V is TRBV27 and J is TRBJ1-4; TRBD1 aligns across 8 bases. The CDR3 spans 15 residues. The J segment lost 7 bases and the V segment lost 5 bases, leaving 9 bases of the junction unmatched. The V gene's germline CDR1 is MNHEY and CDR2 SMNVEV (reference sequence). In DNA form, the CDR3 reads TGTGCCAGCAGTCCCCCAGGGGGCGCGGGTGAAAAACTGTTTTTT. It translates to CASSPPGGAGEKLFF.

This clone has only one observation. This rearrangement joins TRBV7-9 to TRBJ1-5, with D possibly being TRBD1 (5 bases). Per the germline V gene, CDR1 is SEHNR and CDR2 is FQNEAQ (reference sequence). V was cut by 5 bases and J by 2 bases, with 16 bases left in between. The CDR3 is made up of 16 amino acids. The CDR3 region has the DNA TGTGCCAGCAGCAGGTCAGGGTGGGAGGGCAATCAGCCCCAGCATTTT. Translation: CASSRSGWEGNQPQHF.

The chain has TRBV19 and TRBJ2-2, with D possibly being TRBD1 (6 bases). V was shortened by 6 bases and J by 3 bases, with 11 bases between the two germline ends. From germline, CDR1 is LNHDA and CDR2 SQIVND (reference sequence). The CDR3 length is 14 residues. As DNA, the CDR3 is TGTGCCAGTAGATTGGGGGCTTACACCGGGGAGCTGTTTTTT. It yields the protein CASRLGAYTGELFF.

This rearrangement joins TRBV7-3 to TRBJ2-5; D tentatively fits TRBD1 or TRBD2 (5 bases each). The CDR3 covers 13 residues. V was clipped by 2 bases and J by 5 bases, with 9 bases between them. Germline V gene data show CDR1 as SGHTA and CDR2 as FQGTGA. CDR3 sequence (DNA): TGTGCCAGCAGCTTAGGGGCGGGCGAGACCCAGTACTTC. Residues: CASSLGAGETQYF.

This chain uses TRBV4-1 with TRBJ1-5; D perhaps matches TRBD1 (5 bases). Germline V CDR1 and CDR2: MGHRA, YSYEKL. The CDR3 consists of 15 residues. V was trimmed by 0 bases and J by 7 bases, leaving 13 bases between them. The CDR3 sequence: CASSQDSGRGQPQHF. For the CDR3, the DNA is TGCGCCAGCAGCCAAGATTCGGGGCGAGGGCAGCCCCAGCATTTT.

This sequence joins TRBV30 and TRBJ2-7, with D maybe TRBD1 (6 bases). Germline CDR1 is GTSNPN and CDR2 is SVGIG (reference sequence). V was pared by 7 bases and J by 3 bases, with 16 bases between. This CDR3 comprises 13 residues. The CDR3 here is CALKQGTNYEQYF. CDR3 DNA: TGTGCCTTAAAACAGGGTACGAACTACGAGCAGTACTTC.

The V gene is TRBV5-4, the J gene TRBJ2-7, with TRBD2 matching over 9 bases. Trimming took 10 bases from V and 2 from J; bases not matched to a gene: 4. Germline V CDR1 and CDR2: SGHNT, YYREEE (reference sequence). This CDR3 has 12 amino acids. The CDR3 is CAYSGGTYEQYF. The CDR3 nucleotides are TGTGCCTATAGCGGGGGAACCTACGAGCAGTACTTC. Full variable domain (outside the CDR3, taken from reference TRBV5-4 and TRBJ2-7): ETGVTQSPTHLIKTRGQQVTLRCSSQSGHNTVSWYQQALGQGPQFIFQYYREEENGRGNFPPRFSGLQFPNYSSELNVNALELDDSALYLCAYSGGTYEQYFGPGTRLTVT.

The chain uses TRBV4-3 and TRBJ2-4; D assignment may be TRBD1 or TRBD2 (5 bases each). Germline CDR1 reads LGHNA; CDR2 reads YSLEER. This CDR3 region has 17 residues. V lost 3 bases to trimming and J lost 2 bases, with 17 bases between them. CDR3 DNA: TGCGCCAGCAGCCACCGGGGCAAAGGCCCGACCAAAAACATTCAGTACTTC. Its protein is CASSHRGKGPTKNIQYF.

This rearrangement joins TRBV15 to TRBJ1-3; D uncertain. Germline V CDR1 and CDR2: LNHNV, YYDKDF (reference sequence). Trimming removed 0 bases at V and 6 bases at J, with 6 bases between. This CDR3 is 13 amino acids long. The CDR3 spells CATSRDRKNTIYF. The CDR3 DNA is TGTGCCACCAGCAGAGACAGGAAAAACACCATATATTTT.

The chain has TRBV4-3 and TRBJ2-1; D tentatively reads TRBD1 or TRBD2 (5 bases each). Trimming shortened V by 4 bases and J by 0 bases, and 16 bases separated the two germline ends. This CDR3 region has 17 residues. The germline V gene has CDR1 LGHNA and CDR2 YSLEER. CDR3 protein: CASSRETADSSYNEQFF. In nucleotides, the CDR3 is TGCGCCAGCAGCCGGGAGACAGCAGACAGCTCCTACAATGAGCAGTTCTTC.

The CDR3 nucleotides are TGCGCCAGCAGCACCACGGGACAGGGTGCAGGCTACACCTTC. Translated, it gives CASSTTGQGAGYTF. V usage is TRBV5-1 and J usage is TRBJ1-2; 9 bases fit TRBD1. Germline CDR1 is SGHRS and CDR2 is YFSETQ. Trimming took 4 bases from V and 8 from J; bases not matched to a gene: 9. The CDR3 spans 14 residues.